The clone carrying this TCR beta chain was counted at least ten times. What it binds is not known. One junction end disagrees with the germline gene, perhaps due to a read error. With the read ending 3 residues before the CDR3 end, the germline J gene is used to fill in that end. The data were taken from a study of T cell clonality in common variable immunodeficiency. Whole-study findings and limits: In common variable immunodeficiency, TCR beta chains reportedly carried fewer deletions and N-nucleotide insertions. Fewer TCRbeta clones were shared among CVID subjects than controls. CVID patient heterogeneity limited repertoire-clinical complication correlations. Compared with healthy controls, CVID subjects showed increased TCRbeta clonality, mostly in about a third.

The data were produced by immunoSEQ multiplex PCR, yet TCRdb's version contains in-frame clones alone and is incomplete. The sample shows 30,000 to 40,000 clones, no singletons; the ten largest hold about 4%. In germline, CDR1 is LGHNA, CDR2 YNFKEQ. This CDR3 region has 14 residues. This receptor was taken from a person aged 18 to 70 in good health. V is TRBV4-2 and J is TRBJ1-4; TRBD1 might be the D (5 bases). The sample comprised peripheral blood mononuclear cells. CDR3 DNA (partial): TGCGCCAGCAGCCTAGGGGAGGTTAATGAAAAA. Encoded protein: CASSLGEVNEK. The CDR3 as a whole reads CASSLGEVNEKLFF.